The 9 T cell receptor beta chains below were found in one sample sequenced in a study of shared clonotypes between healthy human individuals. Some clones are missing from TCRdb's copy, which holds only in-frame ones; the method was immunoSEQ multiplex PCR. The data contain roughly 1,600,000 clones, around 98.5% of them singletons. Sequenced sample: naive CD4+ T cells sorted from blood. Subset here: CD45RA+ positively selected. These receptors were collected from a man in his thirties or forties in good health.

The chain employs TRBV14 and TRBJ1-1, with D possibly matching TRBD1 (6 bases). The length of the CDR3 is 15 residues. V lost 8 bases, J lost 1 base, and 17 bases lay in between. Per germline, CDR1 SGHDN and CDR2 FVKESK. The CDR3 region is CASSPWTEPNTEAFF. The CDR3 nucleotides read TGTGCCAGCTCACCATGGACAGAGCCGAACACTGAAGCTTTCTTT.

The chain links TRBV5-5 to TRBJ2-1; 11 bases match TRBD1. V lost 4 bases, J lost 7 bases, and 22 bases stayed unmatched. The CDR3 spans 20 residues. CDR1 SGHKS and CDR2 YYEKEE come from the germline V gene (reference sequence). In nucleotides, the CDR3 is TGTGCCAGCAGCAGAGCAGCGGACAGGGGGCTTCCGAGAGGGTGGAATGAGCAGTTCTTC. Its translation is CASSRAADRGLPRGWNEQFF.

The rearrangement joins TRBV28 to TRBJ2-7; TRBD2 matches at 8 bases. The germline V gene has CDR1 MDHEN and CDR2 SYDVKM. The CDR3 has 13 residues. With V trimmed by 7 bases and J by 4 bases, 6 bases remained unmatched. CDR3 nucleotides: TGTGCCAGCAAACTAGCGGATATATACGAGCAGTACTTC. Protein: CASKLADIYEQYF.

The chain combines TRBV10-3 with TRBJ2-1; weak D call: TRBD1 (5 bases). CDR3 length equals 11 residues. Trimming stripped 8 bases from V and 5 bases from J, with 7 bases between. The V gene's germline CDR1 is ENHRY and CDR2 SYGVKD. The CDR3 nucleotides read TGTGCCATCGAACAGGACAATGAGCAGTTCTTC. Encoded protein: CAIEQDNEQFF.

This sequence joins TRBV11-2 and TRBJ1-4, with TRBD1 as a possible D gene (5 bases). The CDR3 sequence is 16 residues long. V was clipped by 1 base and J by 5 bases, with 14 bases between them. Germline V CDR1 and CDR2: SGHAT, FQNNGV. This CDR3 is CASSLVLGGENEKLFF. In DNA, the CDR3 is TGTGCCAGCAGCTTAGTCCTGGGGGGGGAGAATGAAAAACTGTTTTTT. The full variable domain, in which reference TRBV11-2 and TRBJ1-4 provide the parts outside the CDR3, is EAGVAQSPRYKIIEKRQSVAFWCNPISGHATLYWYQQILGQGPKLLIQFQNNGVVDDSQLPKDRFSAERLKGVDSTLKIQPAKLEDSAVYLCASSLVLGGENEKLFFGSGTQLSVL.

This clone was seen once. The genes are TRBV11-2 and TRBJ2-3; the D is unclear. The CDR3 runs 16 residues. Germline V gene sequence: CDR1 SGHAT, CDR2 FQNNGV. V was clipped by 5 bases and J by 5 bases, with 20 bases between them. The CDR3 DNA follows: TGTGCCAGCAGCCCATACACAAGTTTTATCGGAGATACGCAGTATTTT. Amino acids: CASSPYTSFIGDTQYF.

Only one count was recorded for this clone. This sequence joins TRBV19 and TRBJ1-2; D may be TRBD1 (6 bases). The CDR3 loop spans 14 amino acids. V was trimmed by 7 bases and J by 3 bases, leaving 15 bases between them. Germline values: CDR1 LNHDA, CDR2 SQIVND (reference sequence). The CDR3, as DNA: TGTGCCAGTAACCCACAGGGATATGACTATGGCTACACCTTC. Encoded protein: CASNPQGYDYGYTF.

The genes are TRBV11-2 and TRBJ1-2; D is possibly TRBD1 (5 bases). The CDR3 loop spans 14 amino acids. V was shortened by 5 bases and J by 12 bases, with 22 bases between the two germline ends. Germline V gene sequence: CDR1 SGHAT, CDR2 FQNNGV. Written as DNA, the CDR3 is TGTGCCAGCAGCATAGGGACTCGGGGAGGGCTTAACACCTTC. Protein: CASSIGTRGGLNTF. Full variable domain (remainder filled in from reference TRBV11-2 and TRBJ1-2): EAGVAQSPRYKIIEKRQSVAFWCNPISGHATLYWYQQILGQGPKLLIQFQNNGVVDDSQLPKDRFSAERLKGVDSTLKIQPAKLEDSAVYLCASSIGTRGGLNTFGSGTRLTVV.

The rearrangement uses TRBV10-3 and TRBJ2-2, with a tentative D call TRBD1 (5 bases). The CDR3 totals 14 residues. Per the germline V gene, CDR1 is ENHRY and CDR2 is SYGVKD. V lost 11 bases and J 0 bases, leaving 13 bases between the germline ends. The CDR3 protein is CAASRQSNTGELFF. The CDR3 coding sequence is TGTGCCGCCTCTCGACAGTCGAACACCGGGGAGCTGTTTTTT.